This T cell receptor (beta chain) was profiled in a study of cytomegalovirus exposure and HLA in healthy donors. Study as a whole: Around four fifths of roughly 400 genotyped donors fell in the Caucasian-associated ancestry cluster.

Although they were nominally healthy when sampled, donors likely had unrecorded immune exposures. General study points: The authors later found TCR association rates varying by HLA locus, with DRB1 most and HLA-C fewest.

This clone was seen only once. Its antigen is as yet unknown. The germline V gene has CDR1 MDHEN and CDR2 SYDVKM. Trimming left V 10 bases short and J 3 bases short, with 10 bases between. This CDR3 contains 12 residues. Vbeta (60) and Jbeta (13) primers were used in the PCR. Sequenced by immunoSEQ multiplex PCR; TCRdb stores in-frame clones only, minus some. This table holds 60,000 to 75,000 clones, about 74% found once. J is TRBJ1-5 and V is TRBV28; no reliable D call. The source is a woman in her 30s in good health and CMV-seropositive. Input material: PBMCs. The DNA of the CDR3 is TGTGCCATAGCTATAACCAATCAGCCCCAGCATTTT. Protein sequence: CAIAITNQPQHF.